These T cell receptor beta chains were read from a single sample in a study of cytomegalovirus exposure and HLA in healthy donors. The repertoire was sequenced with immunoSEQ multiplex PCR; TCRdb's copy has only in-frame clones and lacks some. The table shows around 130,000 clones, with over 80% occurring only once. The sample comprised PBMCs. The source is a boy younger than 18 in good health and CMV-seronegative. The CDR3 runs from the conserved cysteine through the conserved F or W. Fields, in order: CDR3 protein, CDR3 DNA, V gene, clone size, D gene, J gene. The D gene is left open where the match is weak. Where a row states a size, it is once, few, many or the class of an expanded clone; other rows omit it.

cdr3_aa: CASRLGLAGNYEQYF
cdr3_nt: TGTGCCAGCAGACTGGGACTAGCGGGAAACTACGAGCAGTACTTC
v_call: TRBV6-5
clone_size: -
d_call: TRBD2
j_call: TRBJ2-7

cdr3_aa: CATGVGTASSSGANVLTF
cdr3_nt: TGTGCCACCGGGGTCGGGACAGCTTCGAGCTCTGGGGCCAACGTCCTGACTTTC
v_call: TRBV15
clone_size: -
d_call: TRBD1
j_call: TRBJ2-6

cdr3_aa: CASSPGGSSYEQYF
cdr3_nt: TGTGCCAGCAGCCCAGGGGGCAGCTCCTACGAGCAGTACTTC
v_call: TRBV5-4
clone_size: -
d_call: TRBD1
j_call: TRBJ2-7

cdr3_aa: CASSSSGLRGEQFF
cdr3_nt: TGTGCCAGCAGTTCCTCCGGCCTACGAGGTGAGCAGTTCTTC
v_call: TRBV6-5
clone_size: -
d_call: -
j_call: TRBJ2-1

cdr3_aa: CAIIGDSYEQYF
cdr3_nt: TGTGCCATCATAGGGGACTCCTACGAGCAGTACTTC
v_call: TRBV10-3
clone_size: once
d_call: -
j_call: TRBJ2-7

cdr3_aa: CASSLVLAGGSDTQYF
cdr3_nt: TGCGCCAGCAGCTTGGTGTTGGCAGGGGGGTCAGATACGCAGTATTTT
v_call: TRBV5-1
clone_size: -
d_call: -
j_call: TRBJ2-3

cdr3_aa: CASYRQSYEQYF
cdr3_nt: TGTGCCAGCTACAGACAGTCTTATGAGCAGTACTTC
v_call: TRBV6-1
clone_size: -
d_call: -
j_call: TRBJ2-7

cdr3_aa: CASSGYGGPSPF
cdr3_nt: TGTGCCAGCAGCGGGTACGGGGGGCCCAGCCCCTTC
v_call: TRBV9
clone_size: -
d_call: -
j_call: TRBJ1-2

cdr3_aa: CASSKYGLAGGDNEQYF
cdr3_nt: TGTGCCAGTAGTAAATACGGACTAGCGGGAGGGGATAACGAGCAGTACTTC
v_call: TRBV19
clone_size: -
d_call: TRBD2
j_call: TRBJ2-7

cdr3_aa: CASSLRGPDTGELFF
cdr3_nt: TGTGCCAGCAGTCTCAGGGGCCCGGACACCGGGGAGCTGTTTTTT
v_call: TRBV27
clone_size: -
d_call: -
j_call: TRBJ2-2

cdr3_aa: CASSTLGQARYMNTEAFF
cdr3_nt: TGTGCCAGCAGCACACTAGGTCAGGCTCGCTACATGAACACTGAAGCTTTCTTT
v_call: TRBV7-2
clone_size: -
d_call: -
j_call: TRBJ1-1

cdr3_aa: CASSLDSWTAYNEQFF
cdr3_nt: TGTGCCAGCAGCTTGGATTCTTGGACAGCTTACAATGAGCAGTTCTTC
v_call: TRBV5-4
clone_size: -
d_call: -
j_call: TRBJ2-1

cdr3_aa: CASSLLPGQGLNTEAFF
cdr3_nt: TGTGCCAGCAGCTTATTACCGGGACAGGGTCTGAACACTGAAGCTTTCTTT
v_call: TRBV7-3
clone_size: -
d_call: TRBD1
j_call: TRBJ1-1

cdr3_aa: CASSEVESSYEQYF
cdr3_nt: TGTGCCAGCAGTGAGGTAGAATCCTCCTACGAGCAGTACTTC
v_call: TRBV27
clone_size: -
d_call: -
j_call: TRBJ2-7

cdr3_aa: CSVVGVAGGGYNEQFF
cdr3_nt: TGCAGCGTTGTAGGGGTAGCGGGAGGAGGCTACAATGAGCAGTTCTTC
v_call: TRBV29-1
clone_size: -
d_call: TRBD2
j_call: TRBJ2-1

cdr3_aa: CSVETSGNTGELFF
cdr3_nt: TGCAGCGTTGAAACTAGCGGCAACACCGGGGAGCTGTTTTTT
v_call: TRBV29-1
clone_size: -
d_call: TRBD2
j_call: TRBJ2-2

cdr3_aa: CASSLEGPVSAYEQYF
cdr3_nt: TGTGCCAGCAGCTTAGAGGGCCCTGTTAGCGCCTACGAGCAGTACTTC
v_call: TRBV11-3
clone_size: few
d_call: -
j_call: TRBJ2-7

cdr3_aa: CASSQVDAGGHYEQYF
cdr3_nt: TGTGCCAGCAGCCAAGTGGACGCGGGAGGACACTACGAGCAGTACTTC
v_call: TRBV4-2
clone_size: -
d_call: TRBD2
j_call: TRBJ2-7

cdr3_aa: CASSVEASRDEQYF
cdr3_nt: TGTGCCAGCAGTGTGGAAGCCTCGCGGGACGAGCAGTACTTC
v_call: TRBV6-1
clone_size: -
d_call: -
j_call: TRBJ2-7

cdr3_aa: CASSARLAGVGELFF
cdr3_nt: TGTGCCAGCAGCGCGCGTCTAGCGGGAGTCGGGGAGCTGTTTTTT
v_call: TRBV6-1
clone_size: -
d_call: TRBD2
j_call: TRBJ2-2

cdr3_aa: CASSRVGGRANQPQHF
cdr3_nt: TGTGCCAGTAGTAGGGTGGGGGGAAGGGCCAATCAGCCCCAGCATTTT
v_call: TRBV19
clone_size: -
d_call: -
j_call: TRBJ1-5

cdr3_aa: CASSVGHVNTGELFF
cdr3_nt: TGTGCCAGTAGTGTGGGCCACGTAAACACCGGGGAGCTGTTTTTT
v_call: TRBV19
clone_size: -
d_call: -
j_call: TRBJ2-2

cdr3_aa: CASSVNLRHHYEQYF
cdr3_nt: TGTGCCAGCAGCGTAAACCTCAGACACCACTACGAGCAGTACTTC
v_call: TRBV7-9
clone_size: -
d_call: -
j_call: TRBJ2-7

cdr3_aa: CASSFQGRDIQYF
cdr3_nt: TGTGCCAGCAGCTTTCAGGGCCGAGACATTCAGTACTTC
v_call: TRBV13
clone_size: -
d_call: -
j_call: TRBJ2-4

cdr3_aa: CASSYEGAAYGYTF
cdr3_nt: TGTGCCAGCAGTTACGAGGGGGCGGCCTATGGCTACACCTTC
v_call: TRBV6-5
clone_size: -
d_call: TRBD1
j_call: TRBJ1-2

cdr3_aa: CASSVVQGLSNEQFF
cdr3_nt: TGTGCCAGCAGCGTAGTACAGGGTCTTAGCAATGAGCAGTTCTTC
v_call: TRBV9
clone_size: -
d_call: -
j_call: TRBJ2-1

cdr3_aa: CASSLWAASGELFF
cdr3_nt: TGCGCCAGCAGCCTCTGGGCCGCCAGCGGGGAGCTGTTTTTT
v_call: TRBV4-1
clone_size: few
d_call: -
j_call: TRBJ2-2

cdr3_aa: CAWSIGGTGRDTQYF
cdr3_nt: TGTGCCTGGAGTATCGGAGGAACTGGTAGGGATACGCAGTATTTT
v_call: TRBV30
clone_size: -
d_call: -
j_call: TRBJ2-3

cdr3_aa: CASSQVRGSGNTIYF
cdr3_nt: TGTGCCAGCAGCCAAGTCAGGGGGAGCGGAAACACCATATATTTT
v_call: TRBV4-2
clone_size: -
d_call: TRBD1
j_call: TRBJ1-3

cdr3_aa: CASSTGGGLDTEAFF
cdr3_nt: TGTGCCAGCAGCACCGGCGGGGGTTTGGACACTGAAGCTTTCTTT
v_call: TRBV5-4
clone_size: -
d_call: -
j_call: TRBJ1-1

cdr3_aa: CASSLDRGTSGGTQYF
cdr3_nt: TGTGCCAGCAGCTTAGATAGGGGGACTAGCGGGGGGACCCAGTACTTC
v_call: TRBV11-2
clone_size: -
d_call: TRBD2
j_call: TRBJ2-5

cdr3_aa: CASSQGASGYEQYF
cdr3_nt: TGCGCCAGCAGCCAAGGGGCTAGCGGCTACGAGCAGTACTTC
v_call: TRBV4-3
clone_size: -
d_call: TRBD2
j_call: TRBJ2-7